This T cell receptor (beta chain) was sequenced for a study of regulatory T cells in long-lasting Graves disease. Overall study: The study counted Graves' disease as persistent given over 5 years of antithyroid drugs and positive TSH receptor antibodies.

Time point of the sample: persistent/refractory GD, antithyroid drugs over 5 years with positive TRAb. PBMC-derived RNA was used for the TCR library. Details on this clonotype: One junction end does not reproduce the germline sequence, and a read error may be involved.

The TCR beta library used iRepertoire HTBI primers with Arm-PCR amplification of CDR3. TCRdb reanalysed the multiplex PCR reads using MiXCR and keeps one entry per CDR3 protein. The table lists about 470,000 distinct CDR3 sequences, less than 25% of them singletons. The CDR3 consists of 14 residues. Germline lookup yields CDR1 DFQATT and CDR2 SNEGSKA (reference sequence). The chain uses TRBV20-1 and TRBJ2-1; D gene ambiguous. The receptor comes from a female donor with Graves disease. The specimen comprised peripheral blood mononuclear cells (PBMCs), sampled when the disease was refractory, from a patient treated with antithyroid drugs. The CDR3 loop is CSARGYRQNYEQFF. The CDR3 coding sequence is TGCAGTGCCAGAGGCTATCGCCAAAACTATGAGCAGTTCTTC.